The 27 T cell receptor beta chains presented below share a single source sample, sequenced in a study of radiotherapy plus CTLA-4 blockade in lung cancer (dated by TCRdb to the late 2010s). The library was produced with the immunoSEQ multiplex PCR assay. TCRdb stores this immuneACCESS table with in-frame sequences only. Part of the clones is absent; in the studies checked, under half of the shortfall reflects unresolved V genes, and no reason is known for the rest. The sample table holds approximately 100,000 clones, of which roughly 84% were seen once. Less than 2.5% of the sample is in the top ten clones. The source material was peripheral blood, sampled from a patient treated with radiotherapy plus ipilimumab. These TCRs come from a human donor with non-small cell lung cancer that progressed on radiotherapy plus ipilimumab. Some clones in this sample may be carry-over from other donors' samples.

J is TRBJ2-5 and V is TRBV5-1; a possible D gene is TRBD1 (5 bases). Trimming took off 0 bases at V and 5 bases at J, with 8 bases between the two ends. Per the germline V gene, CDR1 is SGHRS and CDR2 is YFSETQ. The CDR3 consists of 13 residues. The CDR3 region is CASSLGGWETQYF. The CDR3 region has the DNA TGCGCCAGCAGCTTGGGGGGCTGGGAGACCCAGTACTTC.

This chain links TRBV6-1 with TRBJ2-7, with D tentatively TRBD1 (6 bases). Germline lookup yields CDR1 MNHNS and CDR2 SASEGT. V gave up 5 bases and J gave up 4 bases, with 18 bases separating them. The CDR3 is 15 residues long. CDR3 sequence (DNA): TGTGCCAGCAGTTTTACAGGGCAGGTAACGTACGAGCAGTACTTC. The encoded protein is CASSFTGQVTYEQYF.

This clone was seen just once. The genes are TRBV11-2 and TRBJ2-7; no reliable D call. Per the germline V gene, CDR1 is SGHAT and CDR2 is FQNNGV. V lost 6 bases and J lost 3, with 6 bases in between. The length of the CDR3 is 11 residues. The CDR3 region is CASSSYYEQYF. CDR3 nucleotides: TGTGCCAGCAGTTCATACTACGAGCAGTACTTC.

The chain links TRBV2 to TRBJ1-4; 7 positions agree with TRBD1. CDR3 size: 14 residues. J was trimmed by 2 bases and V by 6 bases; bases with no gene match: 3. Germline V gene data show CDR1 as SNHLY and CDR2 as FYNNEI. In DNA form, the CDR3 reads TGTGCCAGCAGGACGACAGGGACTAATGAAAAACTGTTTTTT. Protein: CASRTTGTNEKLFF.

The genes are TRBV4-2 and TRBJ1-4; 10 nucleotides match TRBD1. The V and J ends lost 3 bases and 8 bases, in that order; junction bases with no gene match: 9. This CDR3 region has 16 residues. Looked up from germline, CDR1 is LGHNA and CDR2 is YNFKEQ. The CDR3 bases are TGTGCCAGCAGCCAGACAGGGGGCTCGATAGGGGAAAAACTGTTTTTT. Its translation: CASSQTGGSIGEKLFF.

The rearrangement joins TRBV5-1 to TRBJ2-3; D unresolved. Germline-derived CDR1 and CDR2 are SGHRS and YFSETQ. Trimming took 0 bases from V and 2 from J, leaving 7 bases between them. This CDR3 region has 14 residues. The CDR3 is CASSLVGVTDTQYF. CDR3 DNA: TGCGCCAGCAGCTTGGTTGGGGTCACAGATACGCAGTATTTT.

This chain connects TRBV5-4 to TRBJ2-7; D perhaps matches TRBD2 (5 bases). CDR1 SGHNT and CDR2 YYREEE come from the germline V gene (reference sequence). V lost 3 bases, J lost 5 bases, and 15 bases lay in between. This CDR3 is 14 amino acids long. CDR3 protein: CASSSSSNLNEQYF. In DNA, the CDR3 is TGTGCCAGCAGCTCATCTAGCAATTTGAACGAGCAGTACTTC.

Details on this clone: A junction end diverges from the germline sequence, so it may reflect a read error. The J gene is TRBJ2-7, the V gene TRBV27; no clear D. The CDR3 has 12 residues. The germline gives CDR1 MNHEY, CDR2 SMNVEV (reference sequence). CDR3 amino acids: CAGSAPRDEQYF. CDR3 DNA sequence: TGTGCCGGCAGCGCTCCCCGGGACGAGCAGTACTTC.

The rearrangement joins TRBV29-1 to TRBJ2-3; possibly TRBD1 for D (6 bases). Per the germline V gene, CDR1 is SQVTM and CDR2 is ANQGSEA. Trimming took off 5 bases at V and 5 bases at J, with 14 bases between the two ends. The CDR3 length is 13 residues. Written as DNA, the CDR3 is TGCAGCGTTAAGACAGGTTATAGAGATACGCAGTATTTT. Amino acids: CSVKTGYRDTQYF.

This chain connects TRBV2 to TRBJ1-5; TRBD1 agrees at 9 bases. The CDR3 has 17 residues. The junction had 17 bases not matched to a gene; V was cut back by 10 bases and J by 4 bases. Germline V gene lookup returns CDR1 SNHLY and CDR2 FYNNEI. CDR3 DNA sequence: TGTGCCACCTCCAGAGCCCCGGGACAGGGAGGGAATCAGCCCCAGCATTTT. Translating it yields CATSRAPGQGGNQPQHF. The complete variable domain, with remaining parts taken from reference TRBV2 and TRBJ1-5, reads EPEVTQTPSHQVTQMGQEVILRCVPISNHLYFYWYRQILGQKVEFLVSFYNNEISEKSEIFDDQFSVERPDGSNFTLKIRSTKLEDSAMYFCATSRAPGQGGNQPQHFGDGTRLSIL.

This chain connects TRBV10-3 to TRBJ2-1; D call uncertain. Trimming removed 4 bases from V and 10 bases from J, with 11 bases in between. The germline gives CDR1 ENHRY, CDR2 SYGVKD. This CDR3 has 12 amino acids. CDR3 in DNA: TGTGCCATCAGTGGGGGATTGTCCGAGCAGTTCTTC. It encodes CAISGGLSEQFF.

The chain is built from TRBV5-6 and TRBJ2-2; the D gene is possibly TRBD1 (7 bases). Trimming shortened V by 4 bases and J by 3 bases, and 19 bases separated the two germline ends. Germline assignment: CDR1 SGHDT and CDR2 YYEEEE. This CDR3 comprises 17 residues. This CDR3 reads CASSRLEGAAYTGELFF. The CDR3 DNA reads as TGTGCCAGCAGCCGACTGGAGGGGGCCGCGTACACCGGGGAGCTGTTTTTT.

The V call is TRBV6-6, the J call TRBJ1-5; 9 positions match TRBD1. V shed 5 bases and J 9 bases; nucleotides not matched to a gene: 11. The CDR3 extends over 15 amino acids. Germline CDR1 and CDR2: MNHNY and SVGAGI (reference sequence). DNA of the CDR3: TGTGCCAGCAGTACGGGACAGGGTCCCCATCGGCCCCAGCATTTT. As protein: CASSTGQGPHRPQHF.

The gene calls are TRBV28 and TRBJ1-4, with a possible D match to TRBD1 (5 bases). The germline V gene encodes CDR1 MDHEN and CDR2 SYDVKM. The CDR3 spans 13 residues. The germline V and J ends were trimmed by 7 bases and 5 bases, with 11 bases remaining between them. The CDR3 loop reads CASMLRVNEKLFF. In DNA, the CDR3 is TGTGCCAGCATGCTCAGGGTCAATGAAAAACTGTTTTTT.

The J gene is TRBJ2-1, the V gene TRBV7-2, with 11 bases aligning to TRBD1. The junction had 9 bases not matched to a gene; V was cut back by 3 bases and J by 8 bases. This CDR3 has 16 residues. Germline values: CDR1 SGHTA, CDR2 FQGNSA. In DNA, the CDR3 is TGTGCCAGCAGCTTCGACCTCGGACAGGGGGCCTATGAGCAGTTCTTC. Encoded protein: CASSFDLGQGAYEQFF.

The chain employs TRBV5-1 and TRBJ1-4; tentative D call: TRBD1 (6 bases). V was clipped by 1 base and J by 3 bases, with 13 bases between them. Per the germline V gene, CDR1 is SGHRS and CDR2 is YFSETQ. CDR3 size: 16 residues. CDR3 sequence (DNA): TGCGCCAGCAGCTTGACTGGGGGCGCGTCTAATGAAAAACTGTTTTTT. Translating it yields CASSLTGGASNEKLFF.

V gene TRBV2 combines with J gene TRBJ1-5; TRBD1 aligns across 8 bases. The CDR3 has 18 residues. V was clipped by 6 bases and J by 7 bases; unmatched bases: 20. CDR1 and CDR2 from the germline V gene are SNHLY and FYNNEI. This chain's CDR3 is CASSLRTGRLSSPQPQHF. CDR3 nucleotide sequence: TGTGCCAGCAGCCTAAGGACAGGGCGCCTATCGAGCCCGCAGCCCCAGCATTTT.

The rearrangement joins TRBV18 to TRBJ2-7; unclear D gene. Trimming took 2 bases from V and 2 from J, leaving 4 bases between them. The CDR3 runs to 12 residues. Germline values: CDR1 KGHSH, CDR2 LQKENI. The CDR3 bases are TGTGCCAGCTCACCATTTCCCTACGAGCAGTACTTC. This gives the protein CASSPFPYEQYF.

CDR3 sequence reads: CASSFTRQAWGSPLHF. The CDR3 nucleotides read TGTGCCAGCAGCTTCACCCGACAGGCCTGGGGTTCACCCCTCCACTTT. The chain carries TRBV7-2 and TRBJ1-6, with D perhaps matching TRBD1 (6 bases). Germline V gene sequence: CDR1 SGHTA, CDR2 FQGNSA. The CDR3 totals 16 residues. V lost 3 bases, J lost 9 bases, and 18 bases lay in between.

The chain recombines TRBV5-6 with TRBJ1-2; 8 positions match TRBD1. Germline trimming cut 0 bases from V and 3 bases from J; bases unmatched to any gene: 7. Germline-derived CDR1 and CDR2 are SGHDT and YYEEEE. CDR3 size: 16 residues. The CDR3 coding sequence is TGTGCCAGCAGCTTGGCTCAGGGGGCGGGTGACTATGGCTACACCTTC. Its translation: CASSLAQGAGDYGYTF.

The chain is built from TRBV4-3 and TRBJ1-2, with a possible D match to TRBD1 (5 bases). The germline CDR1 and CDR2 sequences are LGHNA and YSLEER. This CDR3 region has 14 residues. V lost 0 bases, J lost 4 bases, and 9 bases lay in between. The CDR3 sequence: CASSQEAGFYGYTF. CDR3 DNA: TGCGCCAGCAGCCAAGAGGCAGGGTTCTATGGCTACACCTTC.

As regards this clone: This sample also contains other DNA sequences that code for the same CDR3. The chain uses TRBV7-2 and TRBJ2-5; 9 positions match TRBD2. Trimming took 3 bases from V and 5 from J; bases not matched to a gene: 4. From germline, CDR1 is SGHTA and CDR2 FQGNSA. CDR3 size: 14 residues. Here the CDR3 reads CASSFSGGGETQYF. Written as DNA, the CDR3 is TGTGCCAGCAGCTTTAGCGGGGGTGGGGAGACCCAGTACTTC.

The chain is built from TRBV9 and TRBJ1-6; possible D gene TRBD1, 5 bases. The CDR3 has 15 residues. Per the germline V gene, CDR1 is SGDLS and CDR2 is YYNGEE. Trimming took 1 base from V and 9 from J, leaving 14 bases between them. The CDR3 region is CASSVSPDKSSPLHF. The CDR3 coding sequence is TGTGCCAGCAGCGTATCCCCGGACAAGTCTTCACCCCTCCACTTT.

The genes are TRBV5-8 and TRBJ1-1; 7 bases align to TRBD1. The CDR3 sequence is 15 residues long. Germline CDR1 is SGHTS and CDR2 is YDEGEE. V lost 4 bases to trimming and J lost 1 base; unmatched junction nucleotides: 7. This CDR3 is CASSRPGGPNTEAFF. As DNA, the CDR3 is TGTGCCAGCAGCAGGCCAGGGGGACCGAACACTGAAGCTTTCTTT.

The rearrangement uses TRBV5-1 and TRBJ2-1; TRBD1 matches 7 bases. Germline-derived CDR1 and CDR2 are SGHRS and YFSETQ. The CDR3 extends over 18 amino acids. Trimming at V came to 0 bases and at J to 0 bases, leaving 9 bases not matched to a gene. The CDR3 protein is CASSLALRGLSSYNEQFF. The CDR3 DNA reads as TGCGCCAGCAGCTTGGCCTTGAGGGGGCTCAGCTCCTACAATGAGCAGTTCTTC.

CDR3 sequence: CASSELAGGFGELFF. CDR3 nucleotides: TGTGCCAGCAGCGAACTAGCGGGGGGGTTCGGGGAGCTGTTTTTT. The chain recombines TRBV6-1 with TRBJ2-2, with 13 bases fitting TRBD2. Germline trimming cut 6 bases from V and 7 bases from J; bases unmatched to any gene: 5. The CDR3 contains 15 residues. Germline V gene data show CDR1 as MNHNS and CDR2 as SASEGT.

The chain recombines TRBV27 with TRBJ2-5; 16 nucleotides align to TRBD2. Trimming at V came to 6 bases and at J to 5 bases, leaving 9 bases not matched to a gene. Germline V gene lookup returns CDR1 MNHEY and CDR2 SMNVEV (reference sequence). The CDR3 runs to 17 residues. The CDR3 bases are TGTGCCAGCAGCTTCGGGACTAGCGGGGGGGCGTGGGAGACCCAGTACTTC. This sequence encodes CASSFGTSGGAWETQYF.